Listed here are 2 T cell receptor beta chains from one sample, sequenced in a study of blood T cell repertoires in COVID-19. Assay: immunoSEQ multiplex PCR; the TCRdb copy retains only in-frame clones and omits some. Here the sample spans about 350,000 clones, less than 90% being singletons. The source material was PBMCs or T cells enriched from blood (not recorded which). The origin of the receptors is a woman aged 25-40 years who had recovered from COVID-19.

The V call is TRBV3-1 (or the pseudogene TRBV3-2), the J call TRBJ1-4, with 7 positions matching TRBD1. Trimming at V came to 6 bases and at J to 1 base, leaving 11 bases not matched to a gene. Germline V gene sequence: CDR1 LGHDT, CDR2 YNNKEL (reference sequence). This CDR3 has 17 amino acids. The CDR3 DNA is TGTGCCAGCAGTCGAACTCCTGACAGGGTAACTAATGAAAAACTGTTTTTT. Its translation is CASSRTPDRVTNEKLFF.

V usage is TRBV7-6 and J usage is TRBJ2-7, with 10 nucleotides matching TRBD2. The CDR3 has 16 amino acids. Per the germline V gene, CDR1 is SGHVS and CDR2 is FNYEAQ. The ends lost 1 base at V and 6 bases at J; junction bases unmatched: 9. Written as DNA, the CDR3 is TGTGCCAGCAGCTTAGGACCTCCTTTAGCGGGGGGCGAGCAGTACTTC. Amino acids: CASSLGPPLAGGEQYF.